This paragraph reports one T cell receptor (beta chain). No antigen is known for it. These data originate in a study of T cell responses to AZD1222 COVID-19 vaccine. Germline V gene data show CDR1 as SGDLS and CDR2 as YYNGEE. V was shortened by 3 bases and J by 6 bases, with 10 bases between the two germline ends. The CDR3 covers 12 residues. Study observations and caveats: White British people made up most donors, females outnumbered males, and clonal diversity was possibly underestimated. Along spike, vaccine-associated CD4 TCRs were found throughout, with dominance at 160-218 and 743-854. AZD1222 recipients seropositive at baseline numbered only 6 or 7.

Sequenced by immunoSEQ multiplex PCR; TCRdb stores in-frame clones only, minus some. The sample consists of 110,000 or so clones, about 89% of them appearing once. The chain uses TRBV9 and TRBJ2-7; possibly TRBD2 for D (6 bases). The source material was peripheral blood, sampled 28 days after the second AZD1222 dose. The sequence was obtained from an adult who received the AZD1222 COVID-19 vaccine. CDR3 sequence (DNA): TGTGCCAGCAGCGAGGGTAGCGGCGAGCAGTACTTC. The encoded protein is CASSEGSGEQYF.